This paragraph reports one T cell receptor beta chain. Its antigen is currently unknown. Germline V gives CDR1 MGHDK, CDR2 SYGVNS. V lost 8 bases and J lost 3, with 10 bases in between. This CDR3 is 12 amino acids long. The data originate from a study of T cell repertoires in cytomegalovirus infection. Study context: Indicated by public TCR beta signatures were CMV infection and matching HLA type.

Overall study results and limits: Carriage of CMV together with the relevant HLA was identifiable through cumulative public TCR beta family frequency. Clonotype analysis showed dominance of the ex vivo response by HLA-C-restricted CMV-specific TCR beta clonotypes.

Each CDR3 protein is one row after TCRdb ran MiXCR on the reads. This table holds about 160,000 distinct CDR3 sequences, more than 15% found once. The sample was CD8+ T cells from PBMCs. This TCR was recovered from a human donor in good health (CMV status not recorded). Some clones in this sample may be carry-over from other donors' samples. The chain recombines TRBV25-1 with TRBJ1-1; D gene unclear. In DNA form, the CDR3 reads TGTGCCAGCGCCAAGGGTTACACTGAAGCTTTCTTT. It yields the protein CASAKGYTEAFF.